This T cell receptor (beta chain) is from a study of CD4 T cells in relation to SARS-CoV-2 and coronaviruses. About the study: The negative reference was HIV-1 Nef peptide pool or peptide-free culture.

Before the COVID-19 pandemic, during about 2010-2018, CD4+ T cells were taken from unexposed donors. The cells were cultured for under twelve days before CD4+ T cells were isolated. Cells permitting, SARS-CoV-2 S/N and four cold-coronavirus spikes were tested on unexposed-donor CD4+ T cells. Only in-frame clones appear in the TCRdb table, and some are missing; sequencing was by immunoSEQ multiplex PCR. The data contain around 24,000 clones, 60% to 85% of them singletons. On this clone: What it binds is not known.

This sequence originates from a human donor in good health. The sequenced material came from CD4+ T cells from PBMCs, cultured in vitro.

The CDR3 spells CASSLRRGTGPPYEQYF. DNA for the CDR3: TGTGCCAGCAGTCTACGACGGGGGACAGGTCCGCCCTACGAGCAGTACTTC. The chain links TRBV6-2 or TRBV6-3 to TRBJ2-7; 8 nucleotides match TRBD1. CDR1 MNHEY and CDR2 SVGEGT come from the germline V gene. This CDR3 region has 17 residues. V was pared by 5 bases and J by 2 bases, with 14 bases of the junction left unmatched.